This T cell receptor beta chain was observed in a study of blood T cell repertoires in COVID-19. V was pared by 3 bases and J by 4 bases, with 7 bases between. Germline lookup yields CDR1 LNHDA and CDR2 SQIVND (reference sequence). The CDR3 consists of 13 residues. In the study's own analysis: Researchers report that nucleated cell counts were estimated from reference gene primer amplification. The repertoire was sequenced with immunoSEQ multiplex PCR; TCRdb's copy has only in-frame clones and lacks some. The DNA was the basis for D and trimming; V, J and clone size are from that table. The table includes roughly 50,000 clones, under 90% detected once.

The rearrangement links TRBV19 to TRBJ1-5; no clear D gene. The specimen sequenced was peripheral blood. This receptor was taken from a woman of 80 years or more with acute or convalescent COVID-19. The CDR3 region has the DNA TGTGCCAGTAGTATCTCGGGAAATCAGCCCCAGCATTTT. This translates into CASSISGNQPQHF.